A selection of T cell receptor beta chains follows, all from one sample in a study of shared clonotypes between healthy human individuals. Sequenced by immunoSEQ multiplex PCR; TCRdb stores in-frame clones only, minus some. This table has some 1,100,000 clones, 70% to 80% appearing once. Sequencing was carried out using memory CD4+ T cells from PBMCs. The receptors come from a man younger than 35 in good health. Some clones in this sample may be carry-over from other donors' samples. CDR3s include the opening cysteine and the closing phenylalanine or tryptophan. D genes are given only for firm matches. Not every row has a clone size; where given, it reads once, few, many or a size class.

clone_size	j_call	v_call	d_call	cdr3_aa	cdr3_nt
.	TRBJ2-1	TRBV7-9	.	CASSFLSGKGEQFF	TGTGCCAGCAGCTTTTTATCGGGAAAGGGTGAGCAGTTCTTC
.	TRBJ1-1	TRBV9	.	CASSANARGTEAFF	TGTGCCAGCAGCGCCAATGCCAGGGGCACTGAAGCTTTCTTT
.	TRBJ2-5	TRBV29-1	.	CSVQTGETQYF	TGCAGCGTTCAGACAGGAGAGACCCAGTACTTC
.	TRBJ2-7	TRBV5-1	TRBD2	CASSFQMTSGSPYEQYF	TGCGCCAGCAGCTTCCAAATGACTAGCGGGAGTCCCTACGAGCAGTACTTC
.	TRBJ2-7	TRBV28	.	CASSPTLGAGSYYEQYF	TGTGCCAGCAGTCCGACGTTAGGGGCAGGTTCATACTACGAGCAGTACTTC
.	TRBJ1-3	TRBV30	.	CAWATGFSGNTIYF	TGTGCCTGGGCAACAGGATTCTCTGGAAACACCATATATTTT
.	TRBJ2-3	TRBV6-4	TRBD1	CASSDPGQGAGDTQYF	TGTGCCAGCAGTGACCCAGGGCAGGGGGCCGGGGATACGCAGTATTTT
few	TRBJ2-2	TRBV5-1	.	CASSLGVTGELFF	TGCGCCAGCAGCTTGGGGGTCACCGGGGAGCTGTTTTTT
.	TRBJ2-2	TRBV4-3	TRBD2	CASSHGLAGLGELFF	TGCGCCAGCAGCCACGGACTAGCGGGACTCGGGGAGCTGTTTTTT
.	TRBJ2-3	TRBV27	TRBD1	CASSSGQIRTDTQYF	TGTGCCAGCAGTTCGGGACAGATACGAACAGATACGCAGTATTTT
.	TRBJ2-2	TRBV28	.	CAILVTGTGELFF	TGTGCCATCCTAGTAACAGGGACCGGGGAGCTGTTTTTT
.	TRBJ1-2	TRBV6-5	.	CASSSRELYGYTF	TGTGCCAGCAGTTCCAGGGAACTGTATGGCTACACCTTC
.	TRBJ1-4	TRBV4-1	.	CASSPGFYEKLFF	TGCGCCAGCAGCCCAGGGTTCTATGAAAAACTGTTTTTT
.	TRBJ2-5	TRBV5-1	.	CASLDQETQYF	TGCGCCAGCCTCGACCAAGAGACCCAGTACTTC
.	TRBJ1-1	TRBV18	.	CASSPPGGNTEAFF	TGTGCCAGCTCACCACCAGGGGGGAACACTGAAGCTTTCTTT
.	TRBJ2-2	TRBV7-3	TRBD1	CASSRQGASGELFF	TGTGCCAGCTCTCGGCAGGGGGCGTCCGGGGAGCTGTTTTTT
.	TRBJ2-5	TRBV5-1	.	CASSVALGQYF	TGCGCCAGCAGCGTTGCCCTCGGGCAGTACTTC
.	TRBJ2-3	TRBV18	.	CASSPTAGQSTDTQYF	TGTGCCAGCTCACCCACGGCCGGACAGAGCACAGATACGCAGTATTTT
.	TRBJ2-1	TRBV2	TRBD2	CASSYSGRNNEQFF	TGTGCCAGCAGTTATAGCGGGAGGAACAATGAGCAGTTCTTC
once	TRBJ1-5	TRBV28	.	CASSLSPRQPQHF	TGTGCCAGCAGTTTAAGCCCCCGTCAGCCCCAGCATTTT
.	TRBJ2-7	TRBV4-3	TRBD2	CASSQDQAGFYEQYF	TGCGCCAGCAGCCAAGATCAAGCGGGATTCTACGAGCAGTACTTC
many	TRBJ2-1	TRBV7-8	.	CASSSMAYNEQFF	TGTGCCAGCAGCTCGATGGCCTACAATGAGCAGTTCTTC
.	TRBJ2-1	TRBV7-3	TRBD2	CASSLNPSGRALLSSYNEQFF	TGTGCCAGCAGCCTGAATCCTAGCGGGAGGGCCCTCTTAAGCTCCTACAATGAGCAGTTCTTC
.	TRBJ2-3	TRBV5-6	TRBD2	CASSSLAGARDTQYF	TGTGCCAGCAGCTCATTAGCGGGAGCGAGAGATACGCAGTATTTT
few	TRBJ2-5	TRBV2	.	CASIKEVQQETQYF	TGTGCCAGCATTAAGGAGGTTCAACAAGAGACCCAGTACTTC